This is a list of T cell receptor beta chains from one sample in a study of cytomegalovirus exposure and HLA in healthy donors. TCRdb's copy holds only in-frame clones and misses some; the assay was immunoSEQ multiplex PCR. The sample has roughly 180,000 clones, around 80% seen once. Sequences were obtained from PBMCs. These receptor sequences come from a female donor in good health and CMV-seronegative. The CDR3 runs from the conserved cysteine through the conserved F or W. The order of the fields is D gene, clone size, V gene, J gene, CDR3 protein, CDR3 DNA. The D gene is left open where the match is weak. Not all rows give a size; the values are once, few, many and, for expanded clones, a class.

-	-	TRBV29-1	TRBJ1-3	CSVQGTSGNTIYF	TGCAGCGTTCAAGGGACATCCGGAAACACCATATATTTT
-	-	TRBV19	TRBJ2-7	CASRGRGGYEQYF	TGTGCCAGCCGTGGGCGGGGAGGATACGAGCAGTACTTC
-	-	TRBV28	TRBJ2-3	CASSFRDTQYF	TGTGCCAGCAGTTTTAGAGATACGCAGTATTTT
TRBD1	-	TRBV29-1	TRBJ2-3	CSVTGGSTFTDTQYF	TGCAGCGTCACAGGGGGCTCCACCTTCACAGATACGCAGTATTTT
-	-	TRBV28	TRBJ2-7	CASRSRIYEQYF	TGTGCCAGCAGATCTAGAATCTACGAGCAGTACTTC
TRBD1	-	TRBV25-1	TRBJ2-3	CASSPSPGQGRGTDTQYF	TGTGCCAGCAGTCCCTCCCCGGGACAGGGGAGGGGCACAGATACGCAGTATTTT
TRBD1	-	TRBV9	TRBJ2-7	CASSPRTGGEQYF	TGTGCCAGCAGCCCAAGGACAGGGGGCGAGCAGTACTTC
-	-	TRBV21-1	TRBJ2-7	CASIQAGPGPTEQYF	TGTGCCAGCATTCAAGCGGGCCCCGGGCCAACCGAGCAGTACTTC
TRBD1	-	TRBV30	TRBJ1-1	CAWNRDRDPSFF	TGTGCCTGGAATCGGGACAGGGATCCCTCTTTCTTT
-	-	TRBV30	TRBJ1-1	CAWKRGTEAFF	TGTGCCTGGAAACGGGGGACTGAAGCTTTCTTT
TRBD1	-	TRBV18	TRBJ1-2	CASSPNRGGYTF	TGTGCCAGCTCACCTAACAGGGGCGGCTACACCTTC
TRBD1	few	TRBV5-1	TRBJ1-4	CASSLDRGPSRGEKLFF	TGCGCCAGCAGCTTGGACAGGGGACCTTCAAGGGGTGAAAAACTGTTTTTT
-	-	TRBV6-5	TRBJ1-1	CASSFTQNTEAFF	TGTGCCAGCAGTTTTACACAGAACACTGAAGCTTTCTTT
TRBD1	-	TRBV6-5	TRBJ2-4	CASSYRDRDNIQYF	TGTGCCAGCAGTTACCGCGACAGGGACAACATTCAGTACTTC
TRBD2	-	TRBV7-9	TRBJ2-1	CASPPPGGRALRAENEQFF	TGTGCCAGCCCTCCCCCCGGCGGGAGGGCCCTGAGGGCGGAGAATGAGCAGTTCTTC
TRBD2	once	TRBV7-9	TRBJ2-1	CASSFLSGGWDEQFF	TGTGCCAGCAGCTTCCTGAGCGGGGGGTGGGATGAGCAGTTCTTC
-	-	TRBV5-1	TRBJ2-5	CASSSQETQYF	TGCGCCAGCAGCTCACAAGAGACCCAGTACTTC
-	-	TRBV7-9	TRBJ2-3	CASSLVIPGDTQYF	TGTGCCAGCAGCTTAGTTATCCCAGGGGATACGCAGTATTTT
TRBD1	-	TRBV29-1	TRBJ1-1	CSVTGQANTEAFF	TGCAGCGTGACCGGACAGGCGAACACTGAAGCTTTCTTT
TRBD1	-	TRBV9	TRBJ1-1	CASSDRTGGDTEAFF	TGTGCCAGCAGCGACAGGACAGGGGGCGACACTGAAGCTTTCTTT
TRBD1	-	TRBV7-3	TRBJ1-2	CASSSKTGTEDGYTF	TGTGCCAGCAGCTCAAAGACCGGGACAGAGGATGGCTACACCTTC
-	-	TRBV28	TRBJ2-2	CASSSNTGELFF	TGTGCCAGCAGCTCGAACACCGGGGAGCTGTTTTTT
-	-	TRBV7-2	TRBJ2-1	CASIPAGYNEQFF	TGTGCCAGCATCCCGGCGGGGTACAATGAGCAGTTCTTC
-	-	TRBV30	TRBJ2-4	CAWSVDLARSRAKNSQYF	TGTGCCTGGAGTGTAGATTTGGCGCGGTCGCGGGCCAAAAACAGTCAGTACTTC
TRBD1	-	TRBV19	TRBJ2-2	CASRTGLGMNTGELFF	TGTGCCAGTAGGACAGGGTTGGGGATGAACACCGGGGAGCTGTTTTTT
TRBD2	few	TRBV7-3	TRBJ2-1	CARELAGGPGYSYNEQFF	TGTGCCAGAGAACTAGCGGGAGGACCGGGTTACTCCTACAATGAGCAGTTCTTC
TRBD1	-	TRBV5-1	TRBJ1-1	CASSPGQGNTEAFF	TGCGCCAGCAGCCCGGGACAGGGCAACACTGAAGCTTTCTTT
TRBD1	-	TRBV15	TRBJ2-1	CATSRLRGQGPYNEQFF	TGTGCCACCAGCAGACTAAGGGGACAGGGCCCCTACAATGAGCAGTTCTTC
TRBD1	-	TRBV27	TRBJ2-1	CASSLDGQGLYNEQFF	TGTGCCAGCAGTTTAGACGGACAGGGGTTATACAATGAGCAGTTCTTC
TRBD2	-	TRBV5-1	TRBJ2-5	CASSSGSGRGWETQYF	TGCGCCAGCAGCTCGGGTAGCGGGAGAGGTTGGGAGACCCAGTACTTC
-	once	TRBV9	TRBJ2-1	CASSVDAGSSYNEQFF	TGTGCCAGCAGCGTAGATGCGGGGAGCTCCTACAATGAGCAGTTCTTC
-	-	TRBV7-2	TRBJ1-1	CASSSERGTEAFF	TGTGCCAGCAGCTCTGAACGGGGAACTGAAGCTTTCTTT
TRBD2	few	TRBV19	TRBJ2-3	CASMGGLAGVSTDTQYF	TGTGCCAGTATGGGAGGACTAGCGGGAGTGAGCACAGATACGCAGTATTTT
-	-	TRBV7-9	TRBJ1-5	CASSTDRDSNQPQHF	TGTGCCAGCAGCACAGACAGAGATAGCAATCAGCCCCAGCATTTT